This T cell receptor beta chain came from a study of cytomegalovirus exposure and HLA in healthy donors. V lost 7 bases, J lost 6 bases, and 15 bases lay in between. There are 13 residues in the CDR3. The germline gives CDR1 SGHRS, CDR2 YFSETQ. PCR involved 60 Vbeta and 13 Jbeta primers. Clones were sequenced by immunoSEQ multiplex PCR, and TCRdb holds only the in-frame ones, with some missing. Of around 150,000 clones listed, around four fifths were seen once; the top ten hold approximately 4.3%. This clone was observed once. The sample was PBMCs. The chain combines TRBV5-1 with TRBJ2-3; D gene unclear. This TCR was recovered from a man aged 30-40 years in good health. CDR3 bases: TGCGCCAGCGGTTTTGGCGGTGCGGATACGCAGTATTTT. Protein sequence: CASGFGGADTQYF.